A selection of T cell receptor beta chains follows, all from one sample in a study of blood T cell repertoires in COVID-19. Profiling relied on immunoSEQ multiplex PCR, and the TCRdb table lists in-frame clones only, not all of them. The top ten clones hold less than 2% of a sample with some 150,000 clones, around nine tenths of them seen once. The sequenced sample consisted of peripheral blood. These TCRs come from a woman aged 60 to 75 with acute or convalescent COVID-19. CDR3s include the opening cysteine and the closing phenylalanine or tryptophan. The D gene is left open where the match is weak. Size is stated for part of the rows, as once, few or many counts, or as a class when the clone is expanded.

j_call,v_call,clone_size,d_call,cdr3_nt,cdr3_aa
TRBJ2-3,TRBV7-8,-,TRBD2,TGTGCCAGCAGCCAACTAGCGGGGGGGAGCACAGATACGCAGTATTTT,CASSQLAGGSTDTQYF
TRBJ2-3,TRBV5-6,-,TRBD2,TGTGCCAGACCGGCGGGGGGGCTTACAGATACGCAGTATTTT,CARPAGGLTDTQYF
TRBJ2-2,TRBV9,-,TRBD2,TGTGCCAGCAGCGTTAGCGGGGGGGCCACCGGGGAGCTGTTTTTT,CASSVSGGATGELFF
TRBJ1-1,TRBV6-2/TRBV6-3,once,TRBD1,TGTGCCAGCAGTTACCGAGGACAGGAAGAAGCTTTCTTT,CASSYRGQEEAFF
TRBJ1-1,TRBV11-2,-,-,TGTGCCAGCAGCAAACGCGACAGGTCTGGAACTGAAGCTTTCTTT,CASSKRDRSGTEAFF
TRBJ1-1,TRBV7-2,-,-,TGTGCCAGCAGCTTATTTCCCGGGAACACTGAAGCTTTCTTT,CASSLFPGNTEAFF
TRBJ2-2,TRBV30,few,TRBD1,TGTGCCTGGCAAAGGGGGCTTAGATACGGGGAGCTGTTTTTT,CAWQRGLRYGELFF
TRBJ1-1,TRBV4-2,-,TRBD1,TGTGCCAGCAGCCCAGCTAGGGGACAGGGGGTGATGAACACTGAAGCTTTCTTT,CASSPARGQGVMNTEAFF
TRBJ1-1,TRBV6-6,-,TRBD1,TGTGCCAGCAGTTACACCGGGACAGGGCACACTGAAGCTTTCTTT,CASSYTGTGHTEAFF
TRBJ2-5,TRBV7-8,-,TRBD1,TGTGCCAGCAGCCGAGGACAGGGAACGGAGACCCAGTACTTC,CASSRGQGTETQYF
TRBJ1-5,TRBV19,-,-,TGTGCCAGTAGTACCGCTACGATGTTCGAGCAGCCCCAGCATTTT,CASSTATMFEQPQHF